This TCR beta chain was identified during a study of brain T cells in children with intractable seizures. Broader study findings: Patients' HCMV serostatus was unknown; virus specificity rests on CDR3 similarity alone. Pre- and post-surgery blood differed in depth, so pre-surgery absences may be undersampling.

Time point noted: blood from clinic visit 5 months post-surgery; TSC patient then seizure free. Surgery cases with the highest brain T cell transcript signatures were chosen for sequencing. At least one anti-epileptic drug was given before surgery. This CDR3 has 14 amino acids. Trimming left V 6 bases short and J 0 bases short, with 9 bases between. Germline CDR1 MNHEY, CDR2 SVGAGI. The table came from immunoSEQ multiplex PCR; TCRdb's copy has only in-frame clones and leaves some out. The data show about 350,000 clones, with more than 85% seen just once and 5.7% held by the top ten. In regard to this clone: Its specificity is not known.

The source material was peripheral blood, sampled 5 to 6 months after surgery. This chain links TRBV6-5 with TRBJ1-3; no reliable D call. The sequence derives from a boy younger than two with tuberous sclerosis and intractable seizures. The CDR3 sequence: CASRRVSSGNTIYF. The CDR3 nucleotides read TGTGCCAGCAGACGGGTTAGCTCTGGAAACACCATATATTTT.